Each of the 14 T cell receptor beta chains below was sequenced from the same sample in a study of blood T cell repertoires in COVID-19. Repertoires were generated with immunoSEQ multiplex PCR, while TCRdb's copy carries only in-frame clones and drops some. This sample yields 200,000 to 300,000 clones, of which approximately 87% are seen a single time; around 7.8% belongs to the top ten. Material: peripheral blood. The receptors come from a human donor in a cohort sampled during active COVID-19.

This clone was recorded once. The CDR3 sequence is CASSYSFDRVYEQYF. In nucleotides, the CDR3 is TGTGCCAGCAGTTACTCGTTTGACAGGGTCTACGAGCAGTACTTC. The chain couples TRBV6-5 to TRBJ2-7, with 7 bases fitting TRBD1. Germline V lookup: CDR1 MNHEY, CDR2 SVGAGI. The CDR3 loop spans 15 amino acids. With V trimmed by 0 bases and J by 3 bases, 5 bases remained unmatched.

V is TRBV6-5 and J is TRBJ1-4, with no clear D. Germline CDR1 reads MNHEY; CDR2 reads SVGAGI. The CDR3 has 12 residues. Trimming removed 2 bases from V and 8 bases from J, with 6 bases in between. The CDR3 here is CASSYGREKLFF. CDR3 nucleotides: TGTGCCAGCAGTTACGGCAGGGAAAAACTGTTTTTT.

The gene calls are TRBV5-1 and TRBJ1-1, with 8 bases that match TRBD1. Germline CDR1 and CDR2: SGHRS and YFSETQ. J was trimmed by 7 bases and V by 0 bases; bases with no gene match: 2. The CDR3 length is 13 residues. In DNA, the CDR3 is TGCGCCAGCAGCTTGGCCGGGACAGGTGAAGCTTTCTTT. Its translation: CASSLAGTGEAFF.

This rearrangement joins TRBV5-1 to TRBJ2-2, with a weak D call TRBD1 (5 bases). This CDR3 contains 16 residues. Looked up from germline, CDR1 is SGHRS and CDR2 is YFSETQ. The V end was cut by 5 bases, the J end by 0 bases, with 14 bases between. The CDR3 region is CASRAGPFANTGELFF. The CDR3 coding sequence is TGCGCCAGCAGGGCAGGGCCCTTCGCGAACACCGGGGAGCTGTTTTTT.

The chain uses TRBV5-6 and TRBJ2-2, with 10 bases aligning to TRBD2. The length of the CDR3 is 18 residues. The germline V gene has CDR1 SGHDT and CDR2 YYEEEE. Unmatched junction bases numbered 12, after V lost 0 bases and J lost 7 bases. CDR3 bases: TGTGCCAGCAGCTTGGGAATAGTTGGGACTAGCGCTGTCGGGGAGCTGTTTTTT. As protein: CASSLGIVGTSAVGELFF.

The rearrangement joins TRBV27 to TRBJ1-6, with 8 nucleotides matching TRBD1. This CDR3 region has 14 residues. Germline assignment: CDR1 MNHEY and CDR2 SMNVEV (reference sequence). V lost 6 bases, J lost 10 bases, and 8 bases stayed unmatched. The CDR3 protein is CASRPGQGESPLHF. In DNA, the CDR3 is TGTGCCAGCAGACCAGGACAGGGAGAATCACCCCTCCACTTT.

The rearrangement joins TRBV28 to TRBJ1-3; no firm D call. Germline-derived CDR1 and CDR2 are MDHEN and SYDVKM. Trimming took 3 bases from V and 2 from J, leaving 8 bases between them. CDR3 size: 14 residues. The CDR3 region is CASSFFGAGNTIYF. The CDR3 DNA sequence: TGTGCCAGCAGTTTTTTCGGGGCTGGAAACACCATATATTTT.

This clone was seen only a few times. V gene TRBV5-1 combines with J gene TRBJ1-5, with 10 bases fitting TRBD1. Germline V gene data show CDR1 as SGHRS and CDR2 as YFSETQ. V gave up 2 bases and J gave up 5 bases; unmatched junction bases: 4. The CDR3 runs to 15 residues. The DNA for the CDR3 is TGCGCCAGCAGCTTCGGGACAGGGGTTCATCAGCCCCAGCATTTT. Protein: CASSFGTGVHQPQHF.

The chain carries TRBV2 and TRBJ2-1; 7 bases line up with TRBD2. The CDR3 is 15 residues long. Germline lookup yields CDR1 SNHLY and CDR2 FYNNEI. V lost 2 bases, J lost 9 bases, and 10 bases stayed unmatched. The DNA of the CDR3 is TGTGCCAGCAGTGAAACAGGACTAGAGTTAGGTGAGCAGTTCTTC. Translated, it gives CASSETGLELGEQFF. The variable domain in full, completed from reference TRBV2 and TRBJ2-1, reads EPEVTQTPSHQVTQMGQEVILRCVPISNHLYFYWYRQILGQKVEFLVSFYNNEISEKSEIFDDQFSVERPDGSNFTLKIRSTKLEDSAMYFCASSETGLELGEQFFGPGTRLTVL.

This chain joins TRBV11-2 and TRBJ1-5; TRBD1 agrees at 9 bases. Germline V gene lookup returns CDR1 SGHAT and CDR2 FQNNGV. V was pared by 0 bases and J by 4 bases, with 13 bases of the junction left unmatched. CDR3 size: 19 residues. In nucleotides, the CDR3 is TGTGCCAGCAGCTTAGATGGAGTGGGACAGGGATCATTAAATCAGCCCCAGCATTTT. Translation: CASSLDGVGQGSLNQPQHF.

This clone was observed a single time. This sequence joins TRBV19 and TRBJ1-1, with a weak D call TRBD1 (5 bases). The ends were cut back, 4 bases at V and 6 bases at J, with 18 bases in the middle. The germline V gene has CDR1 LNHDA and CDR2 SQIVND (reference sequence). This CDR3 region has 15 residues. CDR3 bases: TGTGCCAGTAGTACGACCGGGACCCCGGGGGCTGAAGCTTTCTTT. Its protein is CASSTTGTPGAEAFF. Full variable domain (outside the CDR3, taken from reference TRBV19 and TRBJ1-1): DGGITQSPKYLFRKEGQNVTLSCEQNLNHDAMYWYRQDPGQGLRLIYYSQIVNDFQKGDIAEGYSVSREKKESFPLTVTSAQKNPTAFYLCASSTTGTPGAEAFFGQGTRLTVV.

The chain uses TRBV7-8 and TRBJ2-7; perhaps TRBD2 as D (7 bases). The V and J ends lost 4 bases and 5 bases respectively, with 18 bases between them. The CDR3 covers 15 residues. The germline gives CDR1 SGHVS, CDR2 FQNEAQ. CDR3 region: CASSSLSRGAHEQYF. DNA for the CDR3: TGTGCCAGCAGCTCACTTTCACGGGGGGCCCACGAGCAGTACTTC.

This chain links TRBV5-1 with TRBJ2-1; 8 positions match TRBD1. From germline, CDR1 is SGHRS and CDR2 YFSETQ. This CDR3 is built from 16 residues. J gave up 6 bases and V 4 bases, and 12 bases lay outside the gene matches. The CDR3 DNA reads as TGCGCCAGCAGCCTAGGGACCGGGACAGGACTCAATGAGCAGTTCTTC. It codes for CASSLGTGTGLNEQFF.

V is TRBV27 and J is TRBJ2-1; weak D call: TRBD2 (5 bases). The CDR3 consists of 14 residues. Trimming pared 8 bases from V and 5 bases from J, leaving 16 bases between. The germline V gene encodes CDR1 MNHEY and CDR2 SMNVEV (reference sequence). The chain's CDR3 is CASRLRRMNNEQFF. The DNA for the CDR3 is TGTGCCAGCCGCTTGCGGAGGATGAACAATGAGCAGTTCTTC.